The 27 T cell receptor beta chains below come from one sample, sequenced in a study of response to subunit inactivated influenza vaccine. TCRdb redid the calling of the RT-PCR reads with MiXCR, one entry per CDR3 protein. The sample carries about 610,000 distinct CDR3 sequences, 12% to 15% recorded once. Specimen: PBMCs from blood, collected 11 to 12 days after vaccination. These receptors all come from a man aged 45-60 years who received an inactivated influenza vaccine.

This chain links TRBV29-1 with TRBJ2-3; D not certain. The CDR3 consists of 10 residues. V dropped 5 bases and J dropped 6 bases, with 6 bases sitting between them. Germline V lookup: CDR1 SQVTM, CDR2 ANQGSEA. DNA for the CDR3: TGCAGCGTTCCGGTGGATACGCAGTATTTT. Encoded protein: CSVPVDTQYF.

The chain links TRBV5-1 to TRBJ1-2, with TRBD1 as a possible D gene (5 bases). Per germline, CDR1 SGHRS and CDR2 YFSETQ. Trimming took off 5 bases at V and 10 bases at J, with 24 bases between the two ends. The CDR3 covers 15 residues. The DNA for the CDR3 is TGCGCCAGCAGTTACGGGACGGCGATCTCCGGATTCTACACCTTC. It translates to CASSYGTAISGFYTF.

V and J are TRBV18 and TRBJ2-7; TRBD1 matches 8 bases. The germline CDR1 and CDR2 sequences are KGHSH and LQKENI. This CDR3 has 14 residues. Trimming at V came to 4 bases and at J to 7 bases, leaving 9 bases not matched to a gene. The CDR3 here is CASSLKQGVGEQYF. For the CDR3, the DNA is TGTGCCAGCTCACTAAAACAGGGGGTTGGGGAGCAGTACTTC.

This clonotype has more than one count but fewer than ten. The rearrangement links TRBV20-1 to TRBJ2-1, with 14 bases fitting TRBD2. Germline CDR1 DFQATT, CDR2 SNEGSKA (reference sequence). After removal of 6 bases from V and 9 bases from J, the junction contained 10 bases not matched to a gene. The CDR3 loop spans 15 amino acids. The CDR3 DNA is TGCAGTGCCATCACCGGGACTAGCGGGAGTTCTGAGCAGTTCTTC. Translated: CSAITGTSGSSEQFF.

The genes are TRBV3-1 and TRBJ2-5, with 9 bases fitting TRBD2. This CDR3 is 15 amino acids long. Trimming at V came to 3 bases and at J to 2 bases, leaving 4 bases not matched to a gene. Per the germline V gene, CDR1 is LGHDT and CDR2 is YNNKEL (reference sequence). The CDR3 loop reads CASSHGTSRQETQYF. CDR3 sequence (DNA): TGTGCCAGCAGCCACGGGACTAGCAGACAAGAGACCCAGTACTTC.

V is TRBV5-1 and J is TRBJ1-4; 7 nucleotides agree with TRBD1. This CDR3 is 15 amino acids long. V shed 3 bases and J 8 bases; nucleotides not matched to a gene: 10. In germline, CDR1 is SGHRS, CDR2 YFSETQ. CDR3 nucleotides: TGCGCCAGCAGCTGGACCGGGACAGCCCGGGAAAAACTGTTTTTT. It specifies CASSWTGTAREKLFF.

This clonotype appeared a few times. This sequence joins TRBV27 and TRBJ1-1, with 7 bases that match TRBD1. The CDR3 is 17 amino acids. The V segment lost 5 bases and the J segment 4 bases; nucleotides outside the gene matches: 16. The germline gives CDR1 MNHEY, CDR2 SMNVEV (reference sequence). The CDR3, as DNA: TGTGCCAGCAGTCCTACTGCCAGGGGGTCTTTGGCCACTGAAGCTTTCTTT. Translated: CASSPTARGSLATEAFF.

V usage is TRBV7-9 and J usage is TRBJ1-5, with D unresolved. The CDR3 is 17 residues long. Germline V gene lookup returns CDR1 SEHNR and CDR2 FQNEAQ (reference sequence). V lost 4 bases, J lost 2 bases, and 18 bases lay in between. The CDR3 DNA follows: TGTGCCAGCAGCTGGGGAACCGGCACTAGTGGCAATCAGCCCCAGCATTTT. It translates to CASSWGTGTSGNQPQHF.

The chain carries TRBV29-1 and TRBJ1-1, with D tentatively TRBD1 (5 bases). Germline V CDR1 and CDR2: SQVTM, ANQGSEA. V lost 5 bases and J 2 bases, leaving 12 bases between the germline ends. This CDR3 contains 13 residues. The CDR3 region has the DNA TGCAGCGTTTCCGGGGGGGGAAACACTGAAGCTTTCTTT. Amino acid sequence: CSVSGGGNTEAFF.

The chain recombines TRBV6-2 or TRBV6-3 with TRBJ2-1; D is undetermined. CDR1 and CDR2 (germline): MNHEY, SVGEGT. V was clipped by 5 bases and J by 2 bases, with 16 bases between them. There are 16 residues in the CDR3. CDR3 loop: CASSPLKTVAYNEQFF. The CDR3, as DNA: TGTGCCAGCAGTCCCCTGAAGACTGTCGCCTACAATGAGCAGTTCTTC.

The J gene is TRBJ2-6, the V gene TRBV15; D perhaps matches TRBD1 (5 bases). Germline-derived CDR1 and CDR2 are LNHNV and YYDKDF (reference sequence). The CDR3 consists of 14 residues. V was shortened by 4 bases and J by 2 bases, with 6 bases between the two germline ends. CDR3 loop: CATSTRAGANVLTF. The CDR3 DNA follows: TGTGCCACCAGCACCAGGGCTGGGGCCAACGTCCTGACTTTC.

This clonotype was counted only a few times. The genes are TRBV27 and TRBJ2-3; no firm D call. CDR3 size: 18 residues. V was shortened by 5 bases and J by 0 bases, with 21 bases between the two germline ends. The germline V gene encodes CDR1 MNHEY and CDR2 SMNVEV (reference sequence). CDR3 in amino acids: CASSRRPRRNPSTDTQYF. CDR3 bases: TGTGCCAGCAGTCGCCGGCCTCGGCGGAACCCTAGCACAGATACGCAGTATTTT.

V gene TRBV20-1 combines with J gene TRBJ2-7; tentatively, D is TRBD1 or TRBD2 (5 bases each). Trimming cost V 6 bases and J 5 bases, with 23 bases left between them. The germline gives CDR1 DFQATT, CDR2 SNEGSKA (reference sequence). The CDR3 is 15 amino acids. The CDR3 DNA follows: TGCAGTGCAACCGGGACGCAGACGGGATTCCACGAGCAGTACTTC. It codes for CSATGTQTGFHEQYF.

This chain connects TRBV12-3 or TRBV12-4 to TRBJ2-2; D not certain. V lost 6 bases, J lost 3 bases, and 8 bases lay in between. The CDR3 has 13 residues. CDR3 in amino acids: CASRGWDTGELFF. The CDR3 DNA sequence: TGTGCCAGCAGAGGGTGGGACACCGGGGAGCTGTTTTTT.

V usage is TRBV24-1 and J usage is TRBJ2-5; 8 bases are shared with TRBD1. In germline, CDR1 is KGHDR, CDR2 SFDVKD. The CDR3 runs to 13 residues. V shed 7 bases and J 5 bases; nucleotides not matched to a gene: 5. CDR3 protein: CATRDRDEETQYF. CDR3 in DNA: TGTGCCACCAGGGACAGGGATGAGGAGACCCAGTACTTC.

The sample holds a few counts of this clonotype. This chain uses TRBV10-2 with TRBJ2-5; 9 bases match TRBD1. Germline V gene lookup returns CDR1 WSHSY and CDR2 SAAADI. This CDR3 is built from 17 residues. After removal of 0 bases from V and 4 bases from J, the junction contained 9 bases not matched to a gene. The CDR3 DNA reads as TGCGCCAGCAGTGAGTCTGACAGGGGGTTATCTCGAGAGACCCAGTACTTC. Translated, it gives CASSESDRGLSRETQYF.

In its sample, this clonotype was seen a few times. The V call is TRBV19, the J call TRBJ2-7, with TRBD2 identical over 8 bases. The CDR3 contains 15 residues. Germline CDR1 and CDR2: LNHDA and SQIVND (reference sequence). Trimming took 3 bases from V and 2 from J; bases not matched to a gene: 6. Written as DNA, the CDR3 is TGTGCCAGTAGTATTGAGCGGGGGACCCCCTACGAGCAGTACTTC. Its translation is CASSIERGTPYEQYF.

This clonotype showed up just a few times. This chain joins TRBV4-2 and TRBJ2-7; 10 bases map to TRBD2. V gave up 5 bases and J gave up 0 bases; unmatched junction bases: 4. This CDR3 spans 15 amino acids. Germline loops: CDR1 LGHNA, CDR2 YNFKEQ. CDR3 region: CASSNSGRSSYEQYF. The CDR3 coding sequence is TGTGCCAGCAGCAATAGCGGGAGGAGCTCCTACGAGCAGTACTTC.

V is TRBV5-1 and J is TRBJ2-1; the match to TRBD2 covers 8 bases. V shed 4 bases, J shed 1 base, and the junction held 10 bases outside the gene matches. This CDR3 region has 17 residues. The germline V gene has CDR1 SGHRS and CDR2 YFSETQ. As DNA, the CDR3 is TGCGCCAGCAGCGCCCTCTTGGGCGGGGGGTCCTACAATGAGCAGTTCTTC. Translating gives CASSALLGGGSYNEQFF.

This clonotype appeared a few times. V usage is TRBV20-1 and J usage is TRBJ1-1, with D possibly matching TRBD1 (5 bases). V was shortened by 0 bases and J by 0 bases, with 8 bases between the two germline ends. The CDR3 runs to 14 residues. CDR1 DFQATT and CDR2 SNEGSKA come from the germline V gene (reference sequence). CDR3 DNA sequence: TGCAGTGCTAGAGAGTACAGGATGAACACTGAAGCTTTCTTT. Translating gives CSAREYRMNTEAFF.

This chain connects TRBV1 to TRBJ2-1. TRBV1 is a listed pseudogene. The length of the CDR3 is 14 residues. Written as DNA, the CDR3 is TGCACCAGCAGCCAACGCACAGCGATCTATGAGCAGTTCTTC. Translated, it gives CTSSQRTAIYEQFF.

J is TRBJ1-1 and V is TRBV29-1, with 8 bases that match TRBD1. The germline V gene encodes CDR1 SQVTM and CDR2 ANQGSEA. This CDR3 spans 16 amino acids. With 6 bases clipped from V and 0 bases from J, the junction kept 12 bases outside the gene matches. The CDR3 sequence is CSVPPGGTGMNTEAFF. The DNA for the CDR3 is TGCAGCGTACCACCCGGCGGGACAGGCATGAACACTGAAGCTTTCTTT.

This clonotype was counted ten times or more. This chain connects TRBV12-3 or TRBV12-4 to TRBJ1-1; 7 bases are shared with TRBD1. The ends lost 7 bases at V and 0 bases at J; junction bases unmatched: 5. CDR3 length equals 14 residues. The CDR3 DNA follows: TGTGCCAGCACCTTAGGGACAGTGAACACTGAAGCTTTCTTT. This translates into CASTLGTVNTEAFF.

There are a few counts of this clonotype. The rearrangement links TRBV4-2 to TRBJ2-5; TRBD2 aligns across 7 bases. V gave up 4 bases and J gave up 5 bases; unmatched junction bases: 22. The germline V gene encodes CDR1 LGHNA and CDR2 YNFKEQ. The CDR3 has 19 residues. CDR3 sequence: CASSRDVTRGSGLLETQYF. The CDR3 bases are TGTGCCAGCAGCCGTGATGTCACCCGGGGTAGCGGGCTTTTGGAGACCCAGTACTTC.

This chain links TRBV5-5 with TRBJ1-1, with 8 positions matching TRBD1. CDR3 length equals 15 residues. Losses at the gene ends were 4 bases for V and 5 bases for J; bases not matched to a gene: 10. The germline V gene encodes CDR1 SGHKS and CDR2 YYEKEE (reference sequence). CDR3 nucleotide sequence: TGTGCCAGCAGCCCGATCCAGGGGGCTCGAACTGAAGCTTTCTTT. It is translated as CASSPIQGARTEAFF.

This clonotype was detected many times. The DNA for the CDR3 is TGCAGTGCAACCGGGACACTGAGGAATAATGAGCAGTTCTTC. Residues: CSATGTLRNNEQFF. The chain has TRBV20-1 and TRBJ2-1; D possibly corresponds to TRBD1 (6 bases). From germline, CDR1 is DFQATT and CDR2 SNEGSKA (reference sequence). Trimming took 6 bases from V and 7 from J, leaving 19 bases between them. The CDR3 totals 14 residues.

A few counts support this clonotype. CDR3 amino acids: CASSPGINQPQHF. The DNA for the CDR3 is TGTGCCAGCAGCCCAGGCATTAATCAGCCCCAGCATTTT. The genes are TRBV3-1 and TRBJ1-5; no definite D call. This CDR3 spans 13 amino acids. Trimming shortened V by 4 bases and J by 4 bases, and 8 bases separated the two germline ends. From germline, CDR1 is LGHDT and CDR2 YNNKEL (reference sequence).